The rows below give T cell receptor beta chains drawn from one sample of a study of blood T cells in healthy people across ages. MiXCR, run by TCRdb on the 5' RACE reads, gives a single entry per CDR3 protein. Among 1.5 million to 1.8 million distinct CDR3 sequences listed, 40% to 45% were seen once. The source material was blood. All receptors come from a woman younger than 30 in good health. Both conserved end residues are part of each CDR3. Each record gives: D gene, J gene, V gene, clone size, CDR3 protein, CDR3 DNA. D genes are given only for firm matches. For some rows the clone size is stated as once, few or many, or as a class when expanded; others skip it.

>-|TRBJ2-7|TRBV20-1|-
CSASMTRSEYF
TGCAGTGCTAGCATGACTAGATCGGAGTACTTC
>TRBD1|TRBJ1-2|TRBV7-2|-
CASSPATGFRGYTF
TGTGCCAGCAGCCCGGCGACAGGGTTCCGTGGCTACACCTTC
>-|TRBJ2-2|TRBV3-1|once
CAGSQVGSNGELFF
TGTGCCGGCAGCCAAGTGGGAAGCAACGGGGAGCTGTTTTTT
>TRBD1|TRBJ2-2|TRBV4-3|-
CASSQSGTANTGELFF
TGCGCCAGCAGCCAATCCGGGACAGCGAACACCGGGGAGCTGTTTTTT
>TRBD2|TRBJ2-3|TRBV10-3|once
CAISPGGDAQYF
TGTGCCATCAGTCCGGGGGGGGATGCGCAGTATTTT
>-|TRBJ2-7|TRBV28|-
CVSTYRQSYEQYF
TGTGTCAGCACCTATCGGCAATCTTACGAGCAGTACTTC
>-|TRBJ1-5|TRBV20-1|-
CSASTPTSVGNQPQHF
TGCAGTGCTAGTACACCGACCTCGGTAGGCAATCAGCCCCAGCATTTT
>TRBD1|TRBJ1-6|TRBV6-5|-
CASSYSGGMPSSYNSPLHF
TGTGCCAGCAGTTACTCAGGGGGCATGCCTAGCTCCTATAATTCACCCCTCCACTTT
>TRBD1|TRBJ1-6|TRBV7-2|-
CASSLGRGFVPYNSPLHF
TGTGCCAGCAGCTTAGGCAGGGGGTTCGTCCCCTATAATTCACCCCTCCACTTT
>TRBD2|TRBJ2-1|TRBV3-1|-
CASSQLPPSGSGSLYEQFF
TGTGCCAGCAGCCAATTGCCCCCTAGTGGTAGCGGGAGTCTCTATGAGCAGTTCTTC
>-|TRBJ2-3|TRBV20-1|-
CSARDRGRGGAYTQYF
TGCAGTGCTAGAGATCGCGGGAGAGGGGGTGCTTATACGCAGTATTTT
>TRBD2|TRBJ2-1|TRBV12-3/TRBV12-4|once
CASSFLAGVGNGQFF
TGTGCCAGCAGTTTCCTAGCGGGAGTGGGTAATGGGCAGTTCTTC
>-|TRBJ2-1|TRBV20-1|few
CSARDRGRVNEQFF
TGCAGTGCTAGAGATCGGGGTAGGGTCAATGAGCAGTTCTTC
>-|TRBJ2-3|TRBV7-9|many
CASGDTSTDTQYF
TGTGCCAGTGGGGACACCTCCACAGATACGCAGTATTTT
>-|TRBJ2-5|TRBV7-2|-
CASSLAEAETQYF
TGTGCCAGCAGCTTGGCCGAGGCGGAGACCCAGTACTTC
>TRBD1|TRBJ2-1|TRBV5-5|-
CASSVTGTEQFF
TGTGCCAGCAGCGTGACAGGGACTGAGCAGTTCTTC
>TRBD2|TRBJ2-7|TRBV27|-
CASSSYATSGGDEQYF
TGTGCCAGCAGTTCCTACGCGACTAGCGGGGGCGACGAGCAGTACTTC
>-|TRBJ2-2|TRBV18|-
CASSPVSATGELFF
TGTGCCAGCTCACCAGTTTCCGCAACCGGGGAGCTGTTTTTT
>TRBD1|TRBJ2-7|TRBV19|-
CASSLTGTVDEQYF
TGTGCCAGTAGTCTTACCGGGACAGTTGACGAGCAGTACTTC
>-|TRBJ2-4|TRBV6-2/TRBV6-3|once
CASGGTKNIQYF
TGTGCCAGCGGGGGAACCAAAAACATTCAGTACTTC
>TRBD1|TRBJ1-2|TRBV11-2|-
CASSSPRGRSGYTF
TGTGCCAGCAGCTCGCCGAGGGGGCGGTCTGGCTACACCTTC
>-|TRBJ1-1|TRBV9|-
CASSAGSNTEAFF
TGTGCCAGCAGCGCGGGTTCGAACACTGAAGCTTTCTTT
>-|TRBJ2-7|TRBV18|-
CASSHTNLGGEQYF
TGTGCCAGCTCACACACGAATTTAGGGGGCGAGCAGTACTTC
>TRBD1|TRBJ1-2|TRBV29-1|few
CSVARTGSGSGYTF
TGCAGCGTTGCCCGGACAGGCTCTGGGAGTGGCTACACCTTC
>-|TRBJ1-2|TRBV6-7|few
CASSYATNYGYTF
TGTGCCAGCAGTTACGCGACCAACTATGGCTACACCTTC
>-|TRBJ1-2|TRBV29-1|once
CSARPQGSYGYTF
TGCAGCGCTCGACCCCAGGGGAGTTATGGCTACACCTTC
>-|TRBJ2-1|TRBV11-2|-
CASSAGMGDNNEQFF
TGTGCCAGCAGCGCCGGTATGGGGGATAACAATGAGCAGTTCTTC
>TRBD1|TRBJ1-6|TRBV10-3|-
CATSYGQGSYNSPLHF
TGTGCCACCAGCTACGGACAGGGCTCCTATAATTCACCCCTCCACTTT
>TRBD2|TRBJ2-7|TRBV15|-
CATSRSASGAYEQYF
TGTGCCACCAGCAGAAGTGCTAGCGGAGCCTACGAGCAGTACTTC
>TRBD2|TRBJ2-3|TRBV4-1|-
CASSPTYTSATDTQYF
TGCGCCAGCAGCCCAACCTATACTAGCGCCACAGATACGCAGTATTTT
>-|TRBJ2-7|TRBV3-1|-
CASSLQMGSYEQYF
TGTGCCAGCAGCCTTCAGATGGGGTCCTACGAGCAGTACTTC
>-|TRBJ2-3|TRBV30|-
CAWRFRWSTDTQYF
TGTGCCTGGAGGTTCCGATGGAGCACAGATACGCAGTATTTT
>-|TRBJ2-3|TRBV6-5|-
CASSNPPSSDTQYF
TGTGCCAGCAGTAACCCACCTTCGTCGGATACGCAGTATTTT
>TRBD2|TRBJ2-7|TRBV10-3|few
CAIRKAGEYEQYF
TGTGCCATCAGAAAAGCGGGAGAGTACGAGCAGTACTTC
>TRBD1|TRBJ1-1|TRBV28|few
CASSLGATGGLTEAFF
TGTGCCAGCAGTTTAGGAGCGACAGGGGGCTTAACTGAAGCTTTCTTT
>TRBD1|TRBJ2-7|TRBV30|-
CAWSKQGSGYF
TGTGCCTGGTCGAAACAGGGGAGCGGGTACTTC
>-|TRBJ2-7|TRBV2|once
CASSRARFPYEQYF
TGTGCCAGCAGTCGCGCCAGGTTTCCCTACGAGCAGTACTTC
>TRBD2|TRBJ2-3|TRBV12-3/TRBV12-4|-
CASSFLAPGTSTDTRYF
TGTGCCAGCAGTTTTCTCGCCCCGGGGACTAGCACAGATACGCGGTATTTT
>-|TRBJ1-5|TRBV12-3/TRBV12-4|-
CASSLDRGFGLVGQPQHF
TGTGCCAGCAGTTTAGATCGGGGATTCGGCCTAGTTGGTCAGCCCCAGCATTTT
>-|TRBJ2-3|TRBV13|-
CASSLHHTDTQYF
TGTGCCAGCAGCTTGCACCACACAGATACGCAGTATTTT